The next 8 T cell receptor beta chains were all read from a single sample in a study of blood T cells in healthy people across ages. Together with a sample-barcoded 5' primer, a J-beta primer mix was included in a second PCR lasting roughly 6 to 12 cycles. TCRdb processed the 5' RACE reads anew with MiXCR; each CDR3 protein has one entry. The table lists more than 750,000 distinct CDR3 sequences, about 29% of them singletons. This sample also belongs to another study, concerning T cells of mothers and their children.

Material for sequencing was blood. These TCRs come from a middle-aged woman in good health.

This clonotype occurred many times. The chain uses TRBV9 and TRBJ2-5, with unresolved D. Between the trimmed V and J ends, which lost 0 bases and 4 bases, there was a span of 10 bases. CDR1 SGDLS and CDR2 YYNGEE come from the germline V gene. The CDR3 spans 14 residues. The CDR3 reads CASSVVPSAETQYF. Here the CDR3 DNA reads TGTGCCAGCAGCGTAGTTCCCTCGGCAGAGACCCAGTACTTC.

This clonotype occurred a few times. Its ends do not fully match the called genes, so a read error is possible. The rearrangement joins TRBV7-9 to TRBJ1-5; 7 nucleotides match TRBD1. CDR1 is SEHNR and CDR2 is FQNEAQ in the germline V gene (reference sequence). This CDR3 contains 14 residues. The CDR3 DNA is TGTGCCGGCAGCACCGGGACAGCTAATCAGCCCCAGCATTTT. Its translation is CAGSTGTANQPQHF.

This clonotype was observed a few times. This chain links TRBV3-1 with TRBJ2-6, with no clear D. Trimming removed 7 bases at V and 2 bases at J, with 6 bases between. This CDR3 is built from 13 residues. CDR1 is LGHDT, CDR2 YNNKEL, per germline (reference sequence). The CDR3 region has the DNA TGTGCCAGCACTGCAGCTGGGGCCAACGTCCTGACTTTC. Encoded protein: CASTAAGANVLTF.

This clonotype has at least ten counts. The rearrangement links TRBV6-5 to TRBJ1-2; D is ambiguous. The CDR3 length is 14 residues. The V gene's germline CDR1 is MNHEY and CDR2 SVGAGI. V dropped 2 bases and J dropped 4 bases, with 11 bases sitting between them. The CDR3 nucleotides read TGTGCCAGCAGTTACGTTGGCGGATTCTATGGCTACACCTTC. Its protein product is CASSYVGGFYGYTF.

The chain carries TRBV12-3 or TRBV12-4 and TRBJ2-6; D assignment may be TRBD1 or TRBD2 (6 bases each). V was shortened by 5 bases and J by 4 bases, with 18 bases between the two germline ends. The CDR3 has 17 amino acids. The CDR3 DNA reads TGTGCCAGCAGTCTGAATAGGGGGGAGTCCGGGGCCAACGTCCTGACTTTC. Its translation is CASSLNRGESGANVLTF.

This clonotype turned up a few times. The rearrangement uses TRBV20-1 and TRBJ2-1; D is undetermined. CDR3 length equals 13 residues. V lost 3 bases and J lost 1, with 7 bases in between. Germline V gene sequence: CDR1 DFQATT, CDR2 SNEGSKA (reference sequence). CDR3 in DNA: TGCAGTGCTAGTTTGGGTTCCTACAATGAGCAGTTCTTC. Translated: CSASLGSYNEQFF.

This clonotype was detected many times. The rearrangement links TRBV7-9 to TRBJ2-5, with D possibly matching TRBD1 (6 bases). CDR1 is SEHNR, CDR2 FQNEAQ, per germline (reference sequence). V was clipped by 5 bases and J by 4 bases, with 14 bases between them. There are 14 residues in the CDR3. The CDR3 DNA reads TGTGCCAGCAGCATACGCGTAGGGGGAGAGACCCAGTACTTC. This encodes CASSIRVGGETQYF.

There are many counts of this clonotype. V usage is TRBV4-3 and J usage is TRBJ1-1; D is unresolved. This CDR3 comprises 15 residues. The germline CDR1 and CDR2 sequences are LGHNA and YSLEER. Trimming took 0 bases from V and 5 from J, leaving 13 bases between them. CDR3: CASSQELAPETEAFF. The DNA of the CDR3 is TGCGCCAGCAGCCAAGAACTAGCGCCGGAAACTGAAGCTTTCTTT.